Presented here are 20 T cell receptor beta chains from one specimen sequenced in a study of blood T cell repertoires in COVID-19. Here immunoSEQ multiplex PCR was the method, and the copy in TCRdb shows in-frame clones only, minus some. The sample has approximately 280,000 clones, approximately 83% seen once. Sequenced material: peripheral blood. These receptors were taken from a woman in her 30s who had recovered from COVID-19.

The V gene is TRBV19, the J gene TRBJ1-1; 10 bases agree with TRBD1. The CDR3 covers 15 residues. The junction had 8 bases not matched to a gene; V was cut back by 5 bases and J by 5 bases. The V gene's germline CDR1 is LNHDA and CDR2 SQIVND (reference sequence). The CDR3 here is CASSPWTGGSTEAFF. In nucleotides, the CDR3 is TGTGCCAGTAGTCCTTGGACAGGGGGTAGTACTGAAGCTTTCTTT.

Only a few counts were recorded for this clone. The rearrangement uses TRBV5-5 and TRBJ1-5; D gene unclear. V lost 0 bases and J 5 bases, leaving 6 bases between the germline ends. CDR3 length equals 13 residues. The V gene's germline CDR1 is SGHKS and CDR2 YYEKEE (reference sequence). For the CDR3, the DNA is TGTGCCAGCAGCTTGGCGGAGGATCAGCCCCAGCATTTT. Translating gives CASSLAEDQPQHF.

The gene calls are TRBV6-4 and TRBJ2-7; tentative D call: TRBD2 (6 bases). The ends were cut back, 4 bases at V and 0 bases at J, with 10 bases in the middle. The CDR3 spans 14 residues. CDR1 and CDR2 (germline): MRHNA, SNTAGT. The CDR3 DNA sequence: TGTGCCAGCAGTGCGGGGAGGAGCTCCTACGAGCAGTACTTC. Translation gives CASSAGRSSYEQYF.

This clone occurred once. This chain connects TRBV7-2 to TRBJ2-7, with a possible D match to TRBD2 (6 bases). The CDR3 is 13 residues long. CDR1 is SGHTA, CDR2 FQGNSA, per germline. The V and J ends lost 2 bases and 5 bases respectively, with 10 bases between them. CDR3 amino acids: CASSLLRRDEQYF. Here the CDR3 DNA reads TGTGCCAGCAGCTTATTAAGGAGGGACGAGCAGTACTTC.

The chain couples TRBV19 to TRBJ1-1; tentative D call: TRBD1 (5 bases). The CDR3 loop spans 13 amino acids. The ends were cut back, 5 bases at V and 0 bases at J, with 7 bases in the middle. Germline V CDR1 and CDR2: LNHDA, SQIVND (reference sequence). CDR3 sequence (DNA): TGTGCCAGTAGTTCACAGGTGAACACTGAAGCTTTCTTT. It codes for CASSSQVNTEAFF.

This chain joins TRBV4-1 and TRBJ1-1, with 10 bases fitting TRBD1. V lost 0 bases and J lost 8; bases outside the gene matches: 6. Per germline, CDR1 MGHRA and CDR2 YSYEKL. CDR3 length: 15 amino acids. The chain's CDR3 is CASSQEGQGGNEAFF. The CDR3 region has the DNA TGCGCCAGCAGCCAAGAAGGACAGGGGGGGAACGAAGCTTTCTTT.

The CDR3 here is CASSAGQTPETQYF. DNA for the CDR3: TGTGCCAGCAGTGCAGGACAGACCCCCGAGACCCAGTACTTC. The chain links TRBV25-1 to TRBJ2-5; perhaps TRBD1 as D (6 bases). This CDR3 has 14 amino acids. V shed 4 bases and J shed 5 bases, with 14 bases lying between them. The germline V gene encodes CDR1 MGHDK and CDR2 SYGVNS.

V usage is TRBV30 and J usage is TRBJ2-7; 11 positions match TRBD2. The CDR3 covers 15 residues. Germline V gene sequence: CDR1 GTSNPN, CDR2 SVGIG (reference sequence). With 2 bases clipped from V and 5 bases from J, the junction kept 8 bases outside the gene matches. The CDR3 loop reads CAWSSLAGGLDEQYF. CDR3 DNA sequence: TGTGCCTGGAGTTCCTTAGCGGGGGGGCTGGACGAGCAGTACTTC.

This sequence joins TRBV19 and TRBJ2-7; 7 nucleotides agree with TRBD1. Germline lookup yields CDR1 LNHDA and CDR2 SQIVND (reference sequence). CDR3 length: 14 amino acids. J was trimmed by 2 bases and V by 8 bases; bases with no gene match: 9. The CDR3 coding sequence is TGTGCCAGTGGACGACAGGGCAACACCTACGAGCAGTACTTC. It codes for CASGRQGNTYEQYF.

V gene TRBV6-2 or TRBV6-3 combines with J gene TRBJ2-6; 7 nucleotides line up with TRBD1. With 5 bases clipped from V and 0 bases from J, the junction kept 10 bases outside the gene matches. The germline CDR1 and CDR2 sequences are MNHEY and SVGEGT. This CDR3 is built from 18 residues. The CDR3 DNA follows: TGTGCCAGCAGTCTACCGGGACAGCGCCTCTCTGGGGCCAACGTCCTGACTTTC. Protein: CASSLPGQRLSGANVLTF.

CDR3 nucleotide sequence: TGTGCTAGTGGTTTGATAGGTACTAGCGGGAGTGTCTACGAGCAGTACTTC. It encodes CASGLIGTSGSVYEQYF. The chain uses TRBV12-5 and TRBJ2-7, with 11 nucleotides matching TRBD2. Germline V CDR1 and CDR2: LGHNT, FRNRAP. The length of the CDR3 is 17 residues. Trimming at V came to 2 bases and at J to 3 bases, leaving 9 bases not matched to a gene.

This rearrangement joins TRBV27 to TRBJ1-1; TRBD1 aligns across 8 bases. V dropped 4 bases and J dropped 3; count of bases not matched to a gene: 10. The CDR3 has 16 amino acids. Looked up from germline, CDR1 is MNHEY and CDR2 is SMNVEV (reference sequence). CDR3: CASSSGQGGWDTEAFF. In DNA form, the CDR3 reads TGTGCCAGCAGTTCCGGACAGGGTGGTTGGGACACTGAAGCTTTCTTT.

This clone appeared a single time. J is TRBJ2-2 and V is TRBV7-2, with D possibly matching TRBD1 (6 bases). There are 16 residues in the CDR3. Germline loops: CDR1 SGHTA, CDR2 FQGNSA. The ends were cut back, 0 bases at V and 1 base at J, with 9 bases in the middle. CDR3 amino acids: CASSLARTENTGELFF. The CDR3, as DNA: TGTGCCAGCAGCTTAGCCCGGACAGAGAACACCGGGGAGCTGTTTTTT.

The rearrangement joins TRBV25-1 to TRBJ2-7; 9 bases align to TRBD1. V dropped 1 base and J dropped 4; count of bases not matched to a gene: 5. The germline CDR1 and CDR2 sequences are MGHDK and SYGVNS. The length of the CDR3 is 15 residues. The CDR3 coding sequence is TGTGCCAGCAGTGAATGGGACAGGGAGGGTTACGAGCAGTACTTC. It encodes CASSEWDREGYEQYF.

The rearrangement links TRBV27 to TRBJ1-3; maybe TRBD1 (5 bases). Germline-derived CDR1 and CDR2 are MNHEY and SMNVEV (reference sequence). This CDR3 comprises 15 residues. Trimming removed 5 bases at V and 3 bases at J, with 14 bases between. As DNA, the CDR3 is TGTGCCAGCAGTCCCCAGGGTAGGAGTGGAAACACCATATATTTT. It codes for CASSPQGRSGNTIYF.

This chain uses TRBV5-1 with TRBJ1-3, with D tentatively TRBD1 (5 bases). The germline gives CDR1 SGHRS, CDR2 YFSETQ. Trimming removed 3 bases from V and 3 bases from J, with 19 bases in between. The CDR3 loop spans 17 amino acids. The CDR3 region has the DNA TGCGCCAGCAGCTCCACTGGTGGCAGGGATTATGGAAACACCATATATTTT. Residues: CASSSTGGRDYGNTIYF. The variable domain in full, with the rest retrieved from reference TRBV5-1 and TRBJ1-3, is KAGVTQTPRYLIKTRGQQVTLSCSPISGHRSVSWYQQTPGQGLQFLFEYFSETQRNKGNFPGRFSGRQFSNSRSEMNVSTLELGDSALYLCASSSTGGRDYGNTIYFGEGSWLTVV.

Only a few counts were recorded for this clone. Lacking the conserved final phenylalanine or tryptophan, this CDR3 likely reflects a read error. No DNA is shown, since the ends of the CDR3 on it are uncertain; the CDR3 is the one TCRdb lists. J is TRBJ1-1 and V is TRBV2. Germline loops: CDR1 SNHLY, CDR2 FYNNEI. Counting both end residues, the CDR3 totals 10 amino acids. The chain's CDR3 is CASSEAEAVI.

The CDR3: CASSQPATTGAAYEQYF. CDR3 nucleotides: TGCGCCAGCAGCCAACCGGCAACAACAGGGGCAGCCTACGAGCAGTACTTC. This chain uses TRBV5-1 with TRBJ2-7, with TRBD1 identical over 7 bases. CDR3 length: 17 residues. The V gene's germline CDR1 is SGHRS and CDR2 YFSETQ. The ends lost 4 bases at V and 2 bases at J; junction bases unmatched: 15.

The V gene is TRBV12-3 or TRBV12-4, the J gene TRBJ1-2, with D unclear. This CDR3 is built from 12 residues. V lost 5 bases and J lost 8, with 12 bases in between. CDR3 sequence: CASSLLAFGYTF. As DNA, the CDR3 is TGTGCCAGCAGTCTGCTGGCCTTCGGCTACACCTTC.

The chain has TRBV7-8 and TRBJ2-7; the match to TRBD1 covers 7 bases. Germline V lookup: CDR1 SGHVS, CDR2 FQNEAQ. CDR3 length: 17 residues. The V segment lost 5 bases and the J segment 3 bases; nucleotides outside the gene matches: 16. As DNA, the CDR3 is TGTGCCAGCAGCCACCCGGACGACAGGGCGAAGGACTACGAGCAGTACTTC. Its translation is CASSHPDDRAKDYEQYF.